This TCR beta chain was sequenced in a study of cytomegalovirus exposure and HLA in healthy donors. Study observations and caveats: The study listed roughly 150 cytomegalovirus-associated TCR beta chains.

CDR3 length: 14 amino acids. Trimming took off 4 bases at V and 4 bases at J, with 13 bases between the two ends. Germline lookup yields CDR1 SNHLY and CDR2 FYNNEI. On this clone: Its antigen remains unknown.

Clones were sequenced by immunoSEQ multiplex PCR, and TCRdb holds only the in-frame ones, with some missing. The sample records 150,000 to 250,000 clones, 84% being singletons. The sequence was collected from a woman in her twenties or thirties in good health and CMV-seropositive. The gene calls are TRBV2 and TRBJ1-1; no firm D call. Sequencing used PBMCs. This CDR3 reads CASSVLTVGTEAFF. CDR3 coding DNA: TGTGCCAGCAGTGTTCTTACGGTCGGCACTGAAGCTTTCTTT. The whole variable domain, filled in from reference TRBV2 and TRBJ1-1, reads EPEVTQTPSHQVTQMGQEVILRCVPISNHLYFYWYRQILGQKVEFLVSFYNNEISEKSEIFDDQFSVERPDGSNFTLKIRSTKLEDSAMYFCASSVLTVGTEAFFGQGTRLTVV.